The sequence of this T cell receptor beta chain was determined in a study of beta chain features in type 1 diabetes. Whole-study findings and limits: Relative to healthy donors, patients appeared to have naive, central memory and Treg TCRB repertoires that were more similar. In all four CD4+ subsets, TCRB CDR3 length was significantly, moderately reduced in type 1 diabetes.

Sequencing targeted expressed TCRB transcripts, as all isolated RNA had been reverse transcribed. TCRdb's copy holds only in-frame clones and misses some; the assay was immunoSEQ multiplex PCR. Of 150,000 to 200,000 clones in the sample, about 7.8% were seen once. Germline lookup yields CDR1 KGHSH and CDR2 LQKENI. The CDR3 spans 14 residues. V was clipped by 3 bases and J by 4 bases, with 12 bases between them. Note on this clone: Antigen: not known.

Central memory, naive, regulatory and stem cell-like memory CD4+ cells were sorted by CD45RO/CCR7/CD25/CD127/CD95/CD27. V gene TRBV18 combines with J gene TRBJ1-2; the D gene is possibly TRBD1 (5 bases). This clonotype originated in a middle-aged woman with type 1 diabetes. Material for sequencing was central memory CD4+ T cells from blood. The CDR3 DNA reads TGTGCCAGCTCACCGTCAGGGAAGGGCTATGGCTACACCTTC. This sequence encodes CASSPSGKGYGYTF.